This T cell receptor (beta chain) originates from a study of T-cell reconstitution after alpha-beta-depleted transplantation in children. This clonotype has only a few counts. The TCRbeta library incorporated unique molecular identifiers. In TCRdb, the PCR reads were re-called with MiXCR into one record per CDR3 protein. The sample shows about 640,000 distinct CDR3 sequences, 16% of them seen only once. Germline CDR1 DFQATT, CDR2 SNEGSKA (reference sequence). This CDR3 has 12 residues. The V gene lost 5 bases and the J gene lost 7 bases, with 15 bases spanning the gap. The sample here was PBMCs from the stem cell graft donor, taken from the stem cell graft. This receptor was obtained from a human donor who donated a stem cell graft to a child with acute myeloid leukemia. This sequence joins TRBV20-1 and TRBJ2-7, with D possibly TRBD2 on 7 matching bases. CDR3 coding DNA: TGCAGTGCTTTGGGGGGGGCGAGGGAGCAGTACTTC. This sequence encodes CSALGGAREQYF.